A selection of T cell receptor beta chains follows, all from one sample in a study of CD8+ T cells in alopecia areata. Produced via immunoSEQ multiplex PCR; TCRdb's table is partial and in-frame only. The table lists some 180,000 clones, about 48% of them singletons. The sample was CD8+ T cells sorted from blood, taken at week 24, from a patient treated with tofacitinib. Receptors were obtained from a human donor with alopecia areata. CDR3s include the opening cysteine and the closing phenylalanine or tryptophan. Each record gives: V gene, clone size, D gene, J gene, CDR3 protein, CDR3 DNA. A D gene is named only where the DNA matches it firmly. Not every row has a clone size; where given, it reads once, few, many or a size class.

>TRBV27|.|.|TRBJ2-5
CASSFGGVPETQYF
TGTGCCAGCAGTTTCGGAGGGGTTCCAGAGACCCAGTACTTC
>TRBV27|.|TRBD2|TRBJ2-1
CASSPSFLGGGLDEQFF
TGTGCCAGCAGTCCCTCCTTTCTCGGGGGGGGTTTAGATGAGCAGTTCTTC
>TRBV9|few|.|TRBJ2-3
CASSVASDTQYF
TGTGCCAGCAGCGTCGCTTCGGATACGCAGTATTTT
>TRBV27|.|.|TRBJ2-5
CASSYRGSQETQYF
TGTGCCAGCAGCTACCGGGGGTCCCAAGAGACCCAGTACTTC
>TRBV15|.|TRBD1|TRBJ1-1
CAIRTGMNTEAFF
TGTGCCATCCGGACAGGGATGAACACTGAAGCTTTCTTT
>TRBV11-1|.|.|TRBJ2-7
CASSLMGQEIYEQYF
TGTGCCAGCAGCTTAATGGGCCAGGAGATCTACGAGCAGTACTTC
>TRBV6-6|.|.|TRBJ1-1
CASSKGGNTEAFF
TGTGCCAGCAGCAAAGGAGGGAACACTGAAGCTTTCTTT
>TRBV13|.|TRBD1|TRBJ1-1
CASSLTGTGGHTEAFF
TGTGCCAGCAGCCTTACCGGGACAGGGGGCCATACTGAAGCTTTCTTT
>TRBV13|few|.|TRBJ2-1
CASSPRGAAYNEQFF
TGTGCCAGCAGCCCCCGAGGCGCCGCTTACAATGAGCAGTTCTTC
>TRBV9|.|.|TRBJ1-1
CASSVGSGLTEAFF
TGTGCCAGCAGCGTAGGTTCAGGGTTGACTGAAGCTTTCTTT
>TRBV30|once|TRBD1|TRBJ1-1
CAWSFLGQGSEAFF
TGTGCCTGGAGTTTTCTGGGACAGGGGTCTGAAGCTTTCTTT
>TRBV7-9|.|.|TRBJ2-3
CASSPSDTDTQYF
TGTGCCAGCAGCCCTAGCGACACAGATACGCAGTATTTT
>TRBV5-1|.|.|TRBJ2-3
CASSFEISTDTQYF
TGCGCCAGCAGCTTCGAGATATCCACAGATACGCAGTATTTT
>TRBV4-3|.|.|TRBJ2-3
CASSQGLASDDTQYF
TGCGCCAGCAGCCAAGGGCTGGCTAGCGACGATACGCAGTATTTT
>TRBV6-5|.|.|TRBJ2-3
CASSITSTDTQYF
TGTGCCAGCTCAATAACCTCCACAGATACGCAGTATTTT
>TRBV4-1|.|.|TRBJ2-3
CASSQENVRRVTTDTQYF
TGCGCCAGCAGCCAAGAAAATGTGCGTAGAGTTACCACAGATACGCAGTATTTT
>TRBV6-6|few|TRBD1|TRBJ2-1
CASSYGQGVEQFF
TGTGCCAGCAGTTACGGACAGGGCGTTGAGCAGTTCTTC
>TRBV7-8|.|TRBD1|TRBJ1-4
CASSGRTGGGEKLFF
TGTGCCAGCAGCGGCCGGACAGGTGGTGGGGAAAAACTGTTTTTT
>TRBV30|.|.|TRBJ1-4
CAWSPESTGPKNEKLFF
TGTGCCTGGAGTCCCGAGTCCACGGGACCGAAGAATGAAAAACTGTTTTTT
>TRBV4-1|.|.|TRBJ2-7
CASSQDKAQAYEQYF
TGCGCCAGCAGCCAAGATAAAGCCCAAGCCTACGAGCAGTACTTC
>TRBV7-9|.|.|TRBJ1-4
CASSWGRGYEKLFF
TGTGCCAGCAGCTGGGGACGGGGATATGAAAAACTGTTTTTT
>TRBV29-1|.|TRBD2|TRBJ2-2
CSARGGTSGGLTGELFF
TGCAGCGCTCGCGGAGGGACTAGCGGGGGCCTTACCGGGGAGCTGTTTTTT
>TRBV29-1|.|.|TRBJ2-2
CSVRSPGDTGELFF
TGCAGCGTTCGGTCTCCCGGGGACACCGGGGAGCTGTTTTTT
>TRBV19|many|TRBD2|TRBJ2-1
CASTPTSGGAYEQFF
TGTGCCAGTACCCCTACTAGCGGGGGAGCGTATGAGCAGTTCTTC
>TRBV27|.|.|TRBJ2-5
CASSAYSGETQYF
TGTGCCAGCAGTGCCTATAGCGGAGAGACCCAGTACTTC
>TRBV4-3|once|.|TRBJ2-7
CASSQGAGTYEQYF
TGCGCCAGCAGCCAAGGAGCAGGGACCTACGAGCAGTACTTC
>TRBV29-1|few|.|TRBJ2-3
CSVETNTQYF
TGCAGCGTGGAGACGAATACGCAGTATTTT
>TRBV30|few|.|TRBJ2-7
CAWTTGGHNEQYF
TGTGCCTGGACTACCGGGGGGCACAACGAGCAGTACTTC
>TRBV7-2|.|.|TRBJ2-3
CASSSWGRSTDTQYF
TGTGCCAGCAGCTCCTGGGGCCGTAGCACAGATACGCAGTATTTT
>TRBV4-3|.|.|TRBJ2-1
CASSQDTGNEQFF
TGCGCCAGCAGCCAAGATACCGGCAATGAGCAGTTCTTC
>TRBV6-5|.|.|TRBJ2-1
CASSPPGGLEFF
TGTGCCAGCAGTCCCCCCGGGGGCCTTGAGTTCTTC
>TRBV6-4|.|TRBD2|TRBJ2-1
CASSEVAGNNEQFF
TGTGCCAGCAGTGAGGTAGCGGGGAACAATGAGCAGTTCTTC
>TRBV25-1|.|.|TRBJ1-1
CASSEGNTEAFF
TGTGCCAGCAGTGAGGGGAACACTGAAGCTTTCTTT
>TRBV29-1|few|.|TRBJ1-1
CSVEGSPGHPNTEAFF
TGCAGCGTTGAAGGTTCACCGGGACATCCTAACACTGAAGCTTTCTTT
>TRBV29-1|.|.|TRBJ1-2
CSVEEGTANANYGYTF
TGCAGCGTTGAAGAGGGGACGGCGAACGCTAACTATGGCTACACCTTC
>TRBV29-1|.|.|TRBJ2-5
CSVESGRETQYF
TGCAGCGTTGAGTCAGGGAGGGAGACCCAGTACTTC
>TRBV4-1|.|TRBD1|TRBJ1-2
CASSQDPYTGDGYTF
TGCGCCAGCAGCCAAGATCCCTATACAGGGGATGGCTACACCTTC
>TRBV30|.|.|TRBJ1-1
CAWNRHGDTEAFF
TGTGCCTGGAATCGACATGGGGACACTGAAGCTTTCTTT
>TRBV7-9|.|.|TRBJ2-3
CASRLGSDTQYF
TGTGCCAGCCGGCTTGGGTCAGATACGCAGTATTTT
>TRBV9|.|TRBD2|TRBJ2-7
CASSGTGGGSEQYF
TGTGCCAGCAGCGGAACAGGCGGGGGATCCGAGCAGTACTTC
>TRBV2|.|TRBD1|TRBJ1-2
CASSEDREAEGYTF
TGTGCCAGCAGTGAGGACAGGGAGGCGGAGGGCTACACCTTC
>TRBV9|.|.|TRBJ1-1
CASSSGGTEAFF
TGTGCCAGCTCAAGTGGCGGGACTGAAGCTTTCTTT
>TRBV10-2|few|.|TRBJ1-5
CASNPDSEYSNQPQHF
TGCGCCAGCAATCCGGACAGCGAATATAGCAATCAGCCCCAGCATTTT
>TRBV4-2|.|.|TRBJ1-1
CASSQDLPERVTEAFF
TGTGCCAGCAGCCAAGATCTTCCGGAAAGGGTCACTGAAGCTTTCTTT
>TRBV19|.|TRBD1|TRBJ2-5
CASSMRTGEKTQYF
TGTGCCAGTAGTATGAGAACAGGGGAAAAGACCCAGTACTTC
>TRBV30|.|.|TRBJ2-3
CAWTAGDTQYF
TGTGCCTGGACAGCAGGGGATACGCAGTATTTT
>TRBV25-1|few|.|TRBJ2-1
CASSESWTESTYNEQFF
TGTGCCAGCAGTGAATCATGGACAGAGAGCACCTACAATGAGCAGTTCTTC